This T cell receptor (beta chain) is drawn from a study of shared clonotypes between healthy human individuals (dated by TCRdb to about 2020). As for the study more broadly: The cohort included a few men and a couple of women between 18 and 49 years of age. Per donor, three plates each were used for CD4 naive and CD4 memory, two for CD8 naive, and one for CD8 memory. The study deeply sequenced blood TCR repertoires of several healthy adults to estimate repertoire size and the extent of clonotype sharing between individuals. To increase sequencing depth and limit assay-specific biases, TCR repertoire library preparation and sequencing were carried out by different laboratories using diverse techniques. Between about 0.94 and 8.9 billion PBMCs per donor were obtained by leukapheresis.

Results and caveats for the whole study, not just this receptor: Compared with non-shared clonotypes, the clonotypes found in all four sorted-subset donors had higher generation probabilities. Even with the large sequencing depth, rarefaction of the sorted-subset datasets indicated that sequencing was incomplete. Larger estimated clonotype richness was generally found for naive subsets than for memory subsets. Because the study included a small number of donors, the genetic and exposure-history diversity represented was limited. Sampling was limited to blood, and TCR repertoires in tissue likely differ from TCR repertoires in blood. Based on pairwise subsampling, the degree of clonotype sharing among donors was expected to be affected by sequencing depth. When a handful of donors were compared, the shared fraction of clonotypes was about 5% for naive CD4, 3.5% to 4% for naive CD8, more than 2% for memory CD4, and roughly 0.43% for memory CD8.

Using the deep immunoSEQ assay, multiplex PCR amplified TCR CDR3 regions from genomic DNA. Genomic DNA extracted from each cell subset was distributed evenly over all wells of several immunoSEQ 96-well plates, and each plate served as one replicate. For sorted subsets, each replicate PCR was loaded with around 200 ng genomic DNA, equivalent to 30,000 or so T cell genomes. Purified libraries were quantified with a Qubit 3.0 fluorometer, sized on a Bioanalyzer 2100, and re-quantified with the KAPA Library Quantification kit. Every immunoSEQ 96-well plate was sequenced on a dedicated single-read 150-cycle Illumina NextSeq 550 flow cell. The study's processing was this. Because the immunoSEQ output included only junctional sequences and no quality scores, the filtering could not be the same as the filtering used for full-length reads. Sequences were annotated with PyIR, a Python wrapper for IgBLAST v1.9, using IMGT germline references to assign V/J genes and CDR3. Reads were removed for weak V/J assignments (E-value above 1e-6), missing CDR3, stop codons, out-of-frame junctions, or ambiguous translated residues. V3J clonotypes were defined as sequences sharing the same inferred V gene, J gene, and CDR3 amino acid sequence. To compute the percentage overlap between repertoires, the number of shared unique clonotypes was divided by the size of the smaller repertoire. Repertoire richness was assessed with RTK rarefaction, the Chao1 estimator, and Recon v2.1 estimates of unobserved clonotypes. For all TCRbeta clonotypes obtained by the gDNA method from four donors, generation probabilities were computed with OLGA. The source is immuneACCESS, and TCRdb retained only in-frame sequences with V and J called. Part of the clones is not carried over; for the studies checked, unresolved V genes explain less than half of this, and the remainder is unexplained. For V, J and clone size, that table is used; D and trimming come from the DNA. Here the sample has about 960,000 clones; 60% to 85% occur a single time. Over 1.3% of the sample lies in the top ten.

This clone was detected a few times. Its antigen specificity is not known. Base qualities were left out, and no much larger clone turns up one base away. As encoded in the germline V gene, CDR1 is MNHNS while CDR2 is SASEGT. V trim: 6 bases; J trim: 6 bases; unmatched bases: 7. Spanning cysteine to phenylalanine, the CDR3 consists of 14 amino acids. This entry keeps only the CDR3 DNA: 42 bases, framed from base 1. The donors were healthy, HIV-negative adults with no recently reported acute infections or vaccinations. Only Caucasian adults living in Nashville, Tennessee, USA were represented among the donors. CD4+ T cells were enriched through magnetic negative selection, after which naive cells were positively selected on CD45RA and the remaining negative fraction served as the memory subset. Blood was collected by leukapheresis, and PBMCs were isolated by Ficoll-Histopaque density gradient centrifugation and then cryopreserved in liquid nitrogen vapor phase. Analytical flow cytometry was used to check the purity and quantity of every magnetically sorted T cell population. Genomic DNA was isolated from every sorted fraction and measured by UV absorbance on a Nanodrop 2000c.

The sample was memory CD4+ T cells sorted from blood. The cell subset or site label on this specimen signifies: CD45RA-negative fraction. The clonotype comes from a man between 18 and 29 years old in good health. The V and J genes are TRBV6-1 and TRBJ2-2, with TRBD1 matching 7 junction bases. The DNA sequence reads TGTGCCAGCAGGCGCGAAGGGACAGCCGGGGAGCTGTTTTTT. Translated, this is CASRREGTAGELFF.